This TCR beta chain is drawn from a study of blood T cell repertoires in COVID-19. Study in general: T cells, B-cell-depleted T cells, or PBMCs supplied cDNA or gDNA.

Original analysis: Amplification with reference gene primers provided the estimates of nucleated cell counts. TCRdb's table, derived via immunoSEQ multiplex PCR, lists solely in-frame clones and lacks some. Clone size and V and J calls were adopted from that table, with D and trimming inferred from the DNA. The repertoire holds approximately 220,000 clones, roughly four fifths seen once, with about 2.4% in the top ten. Germline CDR1 MNHEY, CDR2 SVGEGT. V lost 3 bases and J lost 8, with 16 bases in between. The CDR3 runs 14 residues. The rearrangement joins TRBV6-2 or TRBV6-3 to TRBJ1-2; D call uncertain. Sequenced sample: peripheral blood. The sequence came from a woman aged 60-70 years with acute or convalescent COVID-19. DNA of the CDR3: TGTGCCAGCAGTTATTCGTCCACCGGGGAGGGCTACACCTTC. This codes for CASSYSSTGEGYTF.